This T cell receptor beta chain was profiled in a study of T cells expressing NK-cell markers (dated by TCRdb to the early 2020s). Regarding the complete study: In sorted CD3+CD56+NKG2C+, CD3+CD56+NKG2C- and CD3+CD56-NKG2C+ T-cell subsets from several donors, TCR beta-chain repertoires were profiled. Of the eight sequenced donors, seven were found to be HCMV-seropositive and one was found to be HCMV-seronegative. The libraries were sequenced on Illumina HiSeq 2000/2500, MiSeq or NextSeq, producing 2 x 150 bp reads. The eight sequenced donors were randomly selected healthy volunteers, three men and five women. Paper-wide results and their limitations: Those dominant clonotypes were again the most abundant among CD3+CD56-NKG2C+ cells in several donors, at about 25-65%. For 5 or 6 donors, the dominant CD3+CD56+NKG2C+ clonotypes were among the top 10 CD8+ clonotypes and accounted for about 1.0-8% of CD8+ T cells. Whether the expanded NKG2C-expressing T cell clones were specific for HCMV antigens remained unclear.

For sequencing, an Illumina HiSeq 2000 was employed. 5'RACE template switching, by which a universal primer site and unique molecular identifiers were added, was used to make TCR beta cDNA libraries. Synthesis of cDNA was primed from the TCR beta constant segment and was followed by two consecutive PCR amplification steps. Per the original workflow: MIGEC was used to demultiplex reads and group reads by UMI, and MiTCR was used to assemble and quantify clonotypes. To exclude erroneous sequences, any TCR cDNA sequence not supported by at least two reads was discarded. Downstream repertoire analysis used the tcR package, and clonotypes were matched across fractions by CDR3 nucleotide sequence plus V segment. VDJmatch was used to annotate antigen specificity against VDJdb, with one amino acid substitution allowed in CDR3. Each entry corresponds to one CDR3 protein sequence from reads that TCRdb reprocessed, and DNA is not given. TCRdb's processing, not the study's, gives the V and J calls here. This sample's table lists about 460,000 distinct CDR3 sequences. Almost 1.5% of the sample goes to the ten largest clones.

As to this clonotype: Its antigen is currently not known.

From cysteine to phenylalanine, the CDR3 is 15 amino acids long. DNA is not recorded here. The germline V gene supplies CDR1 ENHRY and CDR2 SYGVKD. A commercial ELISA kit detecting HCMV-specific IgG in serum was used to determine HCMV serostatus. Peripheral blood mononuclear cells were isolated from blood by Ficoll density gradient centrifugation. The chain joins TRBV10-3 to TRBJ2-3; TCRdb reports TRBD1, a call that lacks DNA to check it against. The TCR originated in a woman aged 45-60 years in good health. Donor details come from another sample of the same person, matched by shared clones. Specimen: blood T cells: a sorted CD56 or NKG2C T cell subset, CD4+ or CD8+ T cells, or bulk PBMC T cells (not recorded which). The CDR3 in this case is CAISETQGSTDTQYF.